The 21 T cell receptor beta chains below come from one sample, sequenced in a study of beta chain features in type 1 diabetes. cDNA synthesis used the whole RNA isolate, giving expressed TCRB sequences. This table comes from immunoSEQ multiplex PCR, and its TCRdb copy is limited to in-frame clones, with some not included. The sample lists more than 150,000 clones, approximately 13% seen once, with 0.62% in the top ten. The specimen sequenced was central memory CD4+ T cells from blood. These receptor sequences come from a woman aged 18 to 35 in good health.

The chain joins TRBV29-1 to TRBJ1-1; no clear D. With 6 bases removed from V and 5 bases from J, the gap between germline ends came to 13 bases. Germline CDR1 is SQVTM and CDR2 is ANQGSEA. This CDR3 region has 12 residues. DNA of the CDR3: TGCAGCGTAATACTAATGTTTACTGAAGCTTTCTTT. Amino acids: CSVILMFTEAFF.

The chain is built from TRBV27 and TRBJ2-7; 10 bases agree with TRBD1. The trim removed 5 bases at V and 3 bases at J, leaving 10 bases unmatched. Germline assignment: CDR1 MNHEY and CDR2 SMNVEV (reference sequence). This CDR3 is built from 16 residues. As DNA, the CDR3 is TGTGCCAGCAGTCTCAGGGACAGGGGCAACTACTACGAGCAGTACTTC. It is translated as CASSLRDRGNYYEQYF.

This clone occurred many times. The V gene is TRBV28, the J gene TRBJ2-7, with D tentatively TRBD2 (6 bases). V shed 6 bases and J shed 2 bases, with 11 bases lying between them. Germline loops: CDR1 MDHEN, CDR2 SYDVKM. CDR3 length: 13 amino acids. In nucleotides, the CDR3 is TGTGCCAGCAGCTCAGGGACTCCCTACGAGCAGTACTTC. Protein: CASSSGTPYEQYF.

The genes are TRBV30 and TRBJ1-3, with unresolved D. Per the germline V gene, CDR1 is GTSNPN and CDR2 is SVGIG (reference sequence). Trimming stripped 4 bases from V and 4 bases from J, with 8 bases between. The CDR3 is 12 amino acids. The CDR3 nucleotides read TGTGCCTGGAAAAACAGCGGAAACACCATATATTTT. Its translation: CAWKNSGNTIYF.

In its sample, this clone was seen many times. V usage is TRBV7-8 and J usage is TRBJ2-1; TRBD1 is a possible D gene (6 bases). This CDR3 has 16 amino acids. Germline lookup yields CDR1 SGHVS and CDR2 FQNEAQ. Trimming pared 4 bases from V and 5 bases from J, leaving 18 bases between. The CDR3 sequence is CASSSRPPGTHNEQFF. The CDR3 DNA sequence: TGTGCCAGCAGCTCCCGCCCCCCTGGGACACACAATGAGCAGTTCTTC. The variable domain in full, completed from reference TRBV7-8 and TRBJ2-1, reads GAGVSQSPRYKVAKRGQDVALRCDPISGHVSLFWYQQALGQGPEFLTYFQNEAQLDKSGLPSDRFFAERPEGSVSTLKIQRTQQEDSAVYLCASSSRPPGTHNEQFFGPGTRLTVL.

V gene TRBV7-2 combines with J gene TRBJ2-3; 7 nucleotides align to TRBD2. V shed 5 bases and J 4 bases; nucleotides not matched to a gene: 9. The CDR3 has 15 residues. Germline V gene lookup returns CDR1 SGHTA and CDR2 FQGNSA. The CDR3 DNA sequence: TGTGCCAGCAGCCCCCGTTTGGCGGGGGCAGATACGCAGTATTTT. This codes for CASSPRLAGADTQYF. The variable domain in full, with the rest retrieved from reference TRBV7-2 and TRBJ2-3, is GAGVSQSPSNKVTEKGKDVELRCDPISGHTALYWYRQSLGQGLEFLIYFQGNSAPDKSGLPSDRFSAERTGGSVSTLTIQRTQQEDSAVYLCASSPRLAGADTQYFGPGTRLTVL.

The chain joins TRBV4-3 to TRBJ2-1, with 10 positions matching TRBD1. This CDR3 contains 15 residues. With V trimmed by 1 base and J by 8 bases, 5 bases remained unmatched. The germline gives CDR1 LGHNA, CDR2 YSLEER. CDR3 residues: CASSQVWGQGYEQFF. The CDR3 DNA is TGCGCCAGCAGCCAAGTATGGGGACAGGGGTATGAGCAGTTCTTC.

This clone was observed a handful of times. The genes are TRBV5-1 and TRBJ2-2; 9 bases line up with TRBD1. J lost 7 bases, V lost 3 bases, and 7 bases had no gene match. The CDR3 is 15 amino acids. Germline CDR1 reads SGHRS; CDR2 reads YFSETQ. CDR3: CASSSGTGRIGELFF. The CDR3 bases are TGCGCCAGCAGCTCCGGGACAGGGAGGATCGGGGAGCTGTTTTTT.

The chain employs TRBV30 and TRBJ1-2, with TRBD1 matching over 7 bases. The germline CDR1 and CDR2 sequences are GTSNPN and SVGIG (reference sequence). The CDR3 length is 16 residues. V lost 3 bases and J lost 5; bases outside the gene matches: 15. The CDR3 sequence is CAWRVVSRTGRYGYTF. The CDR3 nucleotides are TGTGCCTGGAGGGTTGTGTCTAGGACAGGACGTTATGGCTACACCTTC.

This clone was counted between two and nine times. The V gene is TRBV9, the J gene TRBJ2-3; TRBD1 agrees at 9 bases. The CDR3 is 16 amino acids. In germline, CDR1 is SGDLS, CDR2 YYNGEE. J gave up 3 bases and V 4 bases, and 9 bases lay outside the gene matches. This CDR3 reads CASSKQTGQGTDTQYF. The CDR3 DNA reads TGTGCCAGCAGCAAACAGACCGGACAGGGGACAGATACGCAGTATTTT.

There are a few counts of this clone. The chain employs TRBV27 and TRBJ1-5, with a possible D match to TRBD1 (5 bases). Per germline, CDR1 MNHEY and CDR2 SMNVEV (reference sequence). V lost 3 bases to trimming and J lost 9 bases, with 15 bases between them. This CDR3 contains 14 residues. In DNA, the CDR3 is TGTGCCAGCAGTTTCGGGGCGGGAAGGAGGCCCCAGCATTTT. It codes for CASSFGAGRRPQHF.

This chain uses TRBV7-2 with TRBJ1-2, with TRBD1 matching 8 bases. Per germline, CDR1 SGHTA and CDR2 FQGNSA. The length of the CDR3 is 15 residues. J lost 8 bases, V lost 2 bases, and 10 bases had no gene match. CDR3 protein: CASSLQSGGVEGYTF. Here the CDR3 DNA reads TGTGCCAGCAGCTTACAGTCAGGGGGCGTGGAAGGCTACACCTTC.

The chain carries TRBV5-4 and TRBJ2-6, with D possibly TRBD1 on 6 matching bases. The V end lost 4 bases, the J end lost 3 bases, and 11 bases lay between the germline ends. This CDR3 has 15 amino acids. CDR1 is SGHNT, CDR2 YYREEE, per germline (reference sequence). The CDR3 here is CASSNDRLGANVLTF. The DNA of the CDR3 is TGTGCCAGCAGCAACGACAGGCTTGGGGCCAACGTCCTGACTTTC.

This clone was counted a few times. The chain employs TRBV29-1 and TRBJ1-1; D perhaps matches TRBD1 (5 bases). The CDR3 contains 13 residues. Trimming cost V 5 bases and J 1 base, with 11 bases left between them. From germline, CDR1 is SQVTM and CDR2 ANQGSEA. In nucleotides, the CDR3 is TGCAGCGTTTGCGGGGGGGGGAACACTGAAGCTTTCTTT. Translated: CSVCGGGNTEAFF.

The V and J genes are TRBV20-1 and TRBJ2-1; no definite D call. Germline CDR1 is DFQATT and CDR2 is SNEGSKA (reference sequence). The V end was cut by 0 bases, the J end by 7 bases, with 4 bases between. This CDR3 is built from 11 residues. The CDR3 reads CSARESNEQFF. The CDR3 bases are TGCAGTGCTAGAGAGTCTAATGAGCAGTTCTTC.

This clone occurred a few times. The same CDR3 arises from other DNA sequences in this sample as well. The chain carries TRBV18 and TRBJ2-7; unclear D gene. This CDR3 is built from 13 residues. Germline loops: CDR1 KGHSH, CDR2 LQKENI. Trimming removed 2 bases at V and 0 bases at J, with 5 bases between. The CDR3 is CASSPGLSYEQYF. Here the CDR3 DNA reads TGTGCCAGCTCACCAGGCCTCTCCTACGAGCAGTACTTC.

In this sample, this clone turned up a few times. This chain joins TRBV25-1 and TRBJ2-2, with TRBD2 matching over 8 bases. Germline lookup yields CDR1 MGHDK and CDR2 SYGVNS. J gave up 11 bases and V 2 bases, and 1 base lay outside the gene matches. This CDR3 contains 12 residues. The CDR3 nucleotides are TGTGCCAGCAGTGAAAGCGGGAGTGAGCTGTTTTTT. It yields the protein CASSESGSELFF.

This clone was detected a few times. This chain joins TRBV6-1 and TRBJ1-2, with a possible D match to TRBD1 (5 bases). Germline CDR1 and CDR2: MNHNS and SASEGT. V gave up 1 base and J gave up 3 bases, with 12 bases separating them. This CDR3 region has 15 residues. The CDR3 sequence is CASSEVGEEYYGYTF. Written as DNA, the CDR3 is TGTGCCAGCAGTGAAGTGGGGGAGGAATACTATGGCTACACCTTC.

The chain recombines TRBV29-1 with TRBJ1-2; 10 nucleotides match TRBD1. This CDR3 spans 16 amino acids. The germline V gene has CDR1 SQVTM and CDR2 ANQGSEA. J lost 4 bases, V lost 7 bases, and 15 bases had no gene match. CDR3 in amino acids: CSAGQGVGAPGYGYTF. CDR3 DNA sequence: TGCAGCGCCGGACAGGGGGTGGGGGCGCCGGGCTATGGCTACACCTTC.

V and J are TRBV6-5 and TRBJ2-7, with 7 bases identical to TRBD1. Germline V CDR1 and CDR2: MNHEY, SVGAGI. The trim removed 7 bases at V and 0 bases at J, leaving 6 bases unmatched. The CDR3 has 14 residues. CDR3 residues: CASNRGWDSYEQYF. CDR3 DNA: TGTGCCAGCAACAGGGGCTGGGACTCCTACGAGCAGTACTTC.

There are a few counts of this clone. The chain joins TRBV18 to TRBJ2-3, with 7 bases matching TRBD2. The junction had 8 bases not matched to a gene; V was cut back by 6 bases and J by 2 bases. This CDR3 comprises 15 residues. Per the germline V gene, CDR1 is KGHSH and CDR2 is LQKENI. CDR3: CASSKPGLDTDTQYF. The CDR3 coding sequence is TGTGCCAGCTCCAAGCCTGGACTAGACACAGATACGCAGTATTTT.